Each of the 21 T cell receptor beta chains below was sequenced from the same sample in a study of T cells in Graves' hyperthyroidism and ophthalmopathy. TCR beta CDR3 regions were amplified from RNA. First-round RT-PCR with HTBI primers amplified the TCR CDR3 region. TCRdb re-called the multiplex PCR reads with MiXCR, one entry per CDR3 protein. Of approximately 640,000 distinct CDR3 sequences in the sample, approximately 15% were seen once. Source material: blood. These TCRs come from a man between 45 and 60 years old with Graves' hyperthyroidism.

With respect to this clonotype: Being one base from a much bigger clone, this may be a read error. This chain links TRBV7-8 with TRBJ1-1; 7 bases map to TRBD1. The germline V gene encodes CDR1 SGHVS and CDR2 FQNEAQ. The CDR3 is 15 residues long. The J segment lost 4 bases and the V segment lost 5 bases, leaving 10 bases of the junction unmatched. The CDR3 DNA sequence: TGTGCCAGCAGCCCCAGGATGACAGGGAGCACTGAAGCTTTCTTT. Its translation: CASSPRMTGSTEAFF.

This clonotype has ten or more counts. The CDR3 sequence is CASSLSGENIQYF. CDR3 DNA: TGTGCCAGCAGCTTATCAGGGGAAAACATTCAGTACTTC. The V and J genes are TRBV11-2 and TRBJ2-4, with D perhaps TRBD1 (6 bases). With 2 bases removed from V and 5 bases from J, the gap between germline ends came to 7 bases. Germline CDR1 SGHAT, CDR2 FQNNGV. There are 13 residues in the CDR3.

This clonotype was counted between two and nine times. This chain connects TRBV29-1 to TRBJ2-1; 13 bases are a match to TRBD2. Germline V gives CDR1 SQVTM, CDR2 ANQGSEA. The CDR3 runs to 15 residues. V dropped 0 bases and J dropped 6; count of bases not matched to a gene: 2. The CDR3 coding sequence is TGCAGCGTTGAAGAGGGACTAGCGGGGACCAATGAGCAGTTCTTC. Its protein is CSVEEGLAGTNEQFF.

This clonotype was detected ten times or more. V usage is TRBV28 and J usage is TRBJ1-4, with 10 nucleotides matching TRBD1. The junction had 2 bases not matched to a gene; V was cut back by 6 bases and J by 7 bases. This CDR3 comprises 13 residues. Per the germline V gene, CDR1 is MDHEN and CDR2 is SYDVKM. Written as DNA, the CDR3 is TGTGCCAGCAGGACAGGGGGCGGTGAAAAACTGTTTTTT. Translating gives CASRTGGGEKLFF.

This clonotype was detected ten times or more. The V and J genes are TRBV28 and TRBJ2-2; D ambiguous. The CDR3 has 14 amino acids. With 4 bases removed from V and 5 bases from J, the gap between germline ends came to 11 bases. The germline gives CDR1 MDHEN, CDR2 SYDVKM. The CDR3 coding sequence is TGTGCCAGCAGTTCGTATATAAGGACCGGGGAGCTGTTTTTT. Translating gives CASSSYIRTGELFF.

This clonotype was counted many times. The chain carries TRBV11-2 and TRBJ2-5, with 9 bases aligning to TRBD2. Germline V gene lookup returns CDR1 SGHAT and CDR2 FQNNGV. The CDR3 has 16 amino acids. With 3 bases clipped from V and 7 bases from J, the junction kept 12 bases outside the gene matches. CDR3 sequence reads: CASSFQGLAGRGTQYF. The DNA for the CDR3 is TGTGCCAGCAGCTTCCAGGGCCTAGCGGGAAGGGGGACCCAGTACTTC.

This chain uses TRBV5-5 with TRBJ2-1; D possibly corresponds to TRBD1 (6 bases). The CDR3 is 16 amino acids. The V gene's germline CDR1 is SGHKS and CDR2 YYEKEE (reference sequence). Trimming stripped 1 base from V and 3 bases from J, with 14 bases between. The CDR3 loop reads CASSLWGPPNYNEQFF. In DNA form, the CDR3 reads TGTGCCAGCAGCTTGTGGGGGCCGCCTAACTACAATGAGCAGTTCTTC.

This chain connects TRBV4-1 to TRBJ2-4, with TRBD2 matching 12 bases. The CDR3 has 19 amino acids. J gave up 3 bases and V 4 bases, and 13 bases lay outside the gene matches. CDR1 is MGHRA and CDR2 is YSYEKL in the germline V gene. DNA of the CDR3: TGCGCCAGCAGCCGGCAACTAGCGGGAGGCGGCCGGGGCAAAAACATTCAGTACTTC. It codes for CASSRQLAGGGRGKNIQYF.

This clonotype was recorded at least ten times. The J gene is TRBJ2-1, the V gene TRBV12-3 or TRBV12-4, with TRBD1 identical over 9 bases. J gave up 4 bases and V 4 bases, and 8 bases lay outside the gene matches. The CDR3 spans 16 residues. CDR3 residues: CASSSSGTGTYNEQFF. In DNA, the CDR3 is TGTGCCAGCAGTTCCTCGGGGACAGGGACTTACAATGAGCAGTTCTTC.

The chain joins TRBV4-2 to TRBJ2-7; 10 positions agree with TRBD2. V was clipped by 4 bases and J by 7 bases; unmatched bases: 10. The CDR3 consists of 15 residues. The germline gives CDR1 LGHNA, CDR2 YNFKEQ. In DNA form, the CDR3 reads TGTGCCAGCAGCCTCGCAGCGGGAGGGCAAAATGAGCAGTACTTC. Amino acid sequence: CASSLAAGGQNEQYF.

The chain joins TRBV28 to TRBJ1-5, with D uncertain. CDR3 length: 14 residues. The germline V gene has CDR1 MDHEN and CDR2 SYDVKM. The germline V and J ends were trimmed by 6 bases and 0 bases, with 9 bases remaining between them. The CDR3: CASSQRGSNQPQHF. As DNA, the CDR3 is TGTGCCAGCAGCCAAAGAGGTAGCAATCAGCCCCAGCATTTT.

This clonotype was counted at least ten times. The chain has TRBV11-2 and TRBJ2-7; tentative D call: TRBD1 (6 bases). V was cut by 0 bases and J by 5 bases, with 8 bases left in between. The germline CDR1 and CDR2 sequences are SGHAT and FQNNGV. The CDR3 runs to 13 residues. The CDR3 nucleotides read TGTGCCAGCAGCTTAGACCACAGGGACGAGCAGTACTTC. Encoded protein: CASSLDHRDEQYF.

In this sample, this clonotype turned up many times. V is TRBV11-2 and J is TRBJ1-6; D is perhaps TRBD1 (5 bases). The CDR3 length is 13 residues. CDR1 SGHAT and CDR2 FQNNGV come from the germline V gene. The V gene lost 6 bases and the J gene lost 7 bases, with 10 bases spanning the gap. The CDR3 bases are TGTGCCAGCAGACGCCCAGGGAATTCACCCCTCCACTTT. Protein sequence: CASRRPGNSPLHF.

This clonotype was counted a few times. The genes are TRBV7-9 and TRBJ2-6; 7 bases are a match to TRBD1. The CDR3 sequence is 17 residues long. V was clipped by 5 bases and J by 0 bases; unmatched bases: 7. The germline gives CDR1 SEHNR, CDR2 FQNEAQ (reference sequence). CDR3 DNA sequence: TGTGCCAGCAGCGGGACAGTTAGTCGCTCTGGGGCCAACGTCCTGACTTTC. Its protein is CASSGTVSRSGANVLTF.

This rearrangement joins TRBV11-2 to TRBJ2-3; 12 nucleotides agree with TRBD2. The J segment lost 6 bases and the V segment lost 5 bases, leaving 6 bases of the junction unmatched. Looked up from germline, CDR1 is SGHAT and CDR2 is FQNNGV. The CDR3 has 15 amino acids. The CDR3 reads CASSQASGRADTQYF. DNA for the CDR3: TGTGCCAGCAGCCAAGCTAGCGGGAGGGCGGATACGCAGTATTTT.

This clonotype was counted at least ten times. The V call is TRBV27, the J call TRBJ2-1; 9 nucleotides align to TRBD2. The germline CDR1 and CDR2 sequences are MNHEY and SMNVEV (reference sequence). The CDR3 is 13 residues long. Trimming cost V 2 bases and J 10 bases; bases outside gene matches: 3. CDR3: CASSLLAGREQFF. CDR3 nucleotides: TGTGCCAGCAGTTTACTAGCGGGACGCGAGCAGTTCTTC.

This clonotype was seen at least ten times. The rearrangement joins TRBV2 to TRBJ2-1; no definite D call. Deletions cut 9 bases from V and 0 bases from J, with 3 bases between. The CDR3 spans 11 residues. Germline lookup yields CDR1 SNHLY and CDR2 FYNNEI. CDR3 in DNA: TGTGCCAGAAGCTCCTACAATGAGCAGTTCTTC. Encoded protein: CARSSYNEQFF.

This clonotype was seen more than once but under ten times. The genes are TRBV4-3 and TRBJ2-3, with 7 bases aligning to TRBD2. In germline, CDR1 is LGHNA, CDR2 YSLEER. Losses at the gene ends were 2 bases for V and 6 bases for J; bases not matched to a gene: 5. The CDR3 sequence is 14 residues long. CDR3 nucleotides: TGCGCCAGCAGCCAACCTGGACTAGTTGATACGCAGTATTTT. This encodes CASSQPGLVDTQYF.

The CDR3 DNA sequence: TGTGCCAGCAGCCATCAGGGGGTGAGAAACACCGGGGAGCTGTTTTTT. Its translation is CASSHQGVRNTGELFF. V is TRBV7-2 and J is TRBJ2-2, with 7 bases that match TRBD1. Germline V gene sequence: CDR1 SGHTA, CDR2 FQGNSA. V lost 5 bases, J lost 2 bases, and 8 bases stayed unmatched. The CDR3 runs to 16 residues.

This clonotype came up a few times. V is TRBV29-1 and J is TRBJ2-1; D may be TRBD2 (5 bases). The CDR3 is 16 amino acids. CDR1 is SQVTM, CDR2 ANQGSEA, per germline. V lost 2 bases and J lost 0, with 14 bases in between. The CDR3 sequence: CSVEPRTLLSYNEQFF. CDR3 coding DNA: TGCAGCGTTGAACCAAGGACTCTTCTCTCCTACAATGAGCAGTTCTTC.

This chain connects TRBV7-2 to TRBJ1-4, with 9 bases aligning to TRBD1. Germline lookup yields CDR1 SGHTA and CDR2 FQGNSA. The J segment lost 8 bases and the V segment lost 5 bases, leaving 6 bases of the junction unmatched. The CDR3 is 14 residues long. The CDR3 bases are TGTGCCAGCAGCCCTTGGGACAGGGCCGAAAAACTGTTTTTT. This sequence encodes CASSPWDRAEKLFF.